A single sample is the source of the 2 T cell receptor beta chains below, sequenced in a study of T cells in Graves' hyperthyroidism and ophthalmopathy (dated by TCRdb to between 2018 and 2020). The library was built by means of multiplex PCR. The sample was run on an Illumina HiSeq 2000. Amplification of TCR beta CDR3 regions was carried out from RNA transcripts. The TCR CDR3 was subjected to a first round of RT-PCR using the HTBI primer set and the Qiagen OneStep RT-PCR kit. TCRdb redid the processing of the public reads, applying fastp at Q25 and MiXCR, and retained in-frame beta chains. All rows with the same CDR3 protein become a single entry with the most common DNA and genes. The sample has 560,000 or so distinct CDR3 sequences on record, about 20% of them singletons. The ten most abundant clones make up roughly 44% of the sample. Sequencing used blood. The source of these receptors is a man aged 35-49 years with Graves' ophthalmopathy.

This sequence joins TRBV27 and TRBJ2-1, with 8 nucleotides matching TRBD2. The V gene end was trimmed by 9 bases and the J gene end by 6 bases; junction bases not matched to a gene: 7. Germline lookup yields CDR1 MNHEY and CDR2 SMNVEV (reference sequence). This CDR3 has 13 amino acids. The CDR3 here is CASCSRGGNEQFF. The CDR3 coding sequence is TGTGCCAGTTGTTCCCGGGGGGGCAATGAGCAGTTCTTC.

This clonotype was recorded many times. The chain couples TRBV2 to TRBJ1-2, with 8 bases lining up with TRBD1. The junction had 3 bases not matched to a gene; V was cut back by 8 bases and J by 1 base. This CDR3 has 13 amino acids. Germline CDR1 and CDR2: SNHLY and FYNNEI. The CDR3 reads CASGGQDNYGYTF. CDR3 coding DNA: TGTGCCAGCGGGGGACAGGATAACTATGGCTACACCTTC.